These T cell receptor beta chains were read from a single sample in a study of T cells in Graves' hyperthyroidism and ophthalmopathy. A single record per CDR3 protein comes from TCRdb applying MiXCR to the multiplex PCR reads. The sample has about 200,000 distinct CDR3 sequences, less than 20% seen once; the top ten hold about 50%. Sample: blood. Receptors originate from a woman aged 50 to 60 with Graves' hyperthyroidism. The CDR3 runs from the conserved cysteine through the conserved F or W. A D gene is named only where the DNA matches it firmly. Clone size is not always given. Where it is, it says once, few, many or a class for expanded clones.

d_call: NA
v_call: TRBV12-3/TRBV12-4
j_call: TRBJ1-2
clone_size: few
cdr3_nt: TGTGCCAGCAGTCAACCAGGGGACTATGGCTACACCTTC
cdr3_aa: CASSQPGDYGYTF

d_call: TRBD1
v_call: TRBV15
j_call: TRBJ2-7
clone_size: many
cdr3_nt: TGTGCCACCAGCAGCGGGACAGGGGATTACTACGAGCAGTACTTC
cdr3_aa: CATSSGTGDYYEQYF

d_call: NA
v_call: TRBV20-1
j_call: TRBJ1-1
clone_size: NA
cdr3_nt: TGCAGTGCTAGGGACGCTCGGGAAGCTTTCTTT
cdr3_aa: CSARDAREAFF

d_call: TRBD1
v_call: TRBV20-1
j_call: TRBJ2-3
clone_size: many
cdr3_nt: TGCAGTGCTGGACCTAGGACAGGGAGCGCAGATACGCAGTATTTT
cdr3_aa: CSAGPRTGSADTQYF

d_call: NA
v_call: TRBV7-9
j_call: TRBJ2-5
clone_size: many
cdr3_nt: TGTGCCAGCAGCCCCCAATTGGGGCAAGAGACCCAGTACTTC
cdr3_aa: CASSPQLGQETQYF

d_call: NA
v_call: TRBV4-1
j_call: TRBJ2-6
clone_size: NA
cdr3_nt: TGCGCCAGCAGCCTTCAATCCGGACAGTCGAGTGGGGCCAACGTCCTGACTTTC
cdr3_aa: CASSLQSGQSSGANVLTF

d_call: TRBD1
v_call: TRBV2
j_call: TRBJ2-5
clone_size: NA
cdr3_nt: TGTGCCAGGAAGACAGGGAGAGAGACCCAGTACTTC
cdr3_aa: CARKTGRETQYF

d_call: TRBD2
v_call: TRBV10-3
j_call: TRBJ2-1
clone_size: many
cdr3_nt: TGTGCCATCAGTACTACTAGCGGGAGCGATGAGCAGTTCTTC
cdr3_aa: CAISTTSGSDEQFF

d_call: TRBD1
v_call: TRBV5-6
j_call: TRBJ1-1
clone_size: many
cdr3_nt: TGTGCCAGCAGAGGTTGGACAGGGGGCGTTTTTCCTGAAGCTTTCTTT
cdr3_aa: CASRGWTGGVFPEAFF

d_call: NA
v_call: TRBV20-1
j_call: TRBJ1-5
clone_size: few
cdr3_nt: TGCAGTGCTAGGGGGCAGAGTGGCAATCAGCCCCAGCATTTT
cdr3_aa: CSARGQSGNQPQHF

d_call: NA
v_call: TRBV20-1
j_call: TRBJ1-2
clone_size: NA
cdr3_nt: TGCAGTGCTCTTCCCAGTCTTAACTATGGCTACACCTTC
cdr3_aa: CSALPSLNYGYTF

d_call: NA
v_call: TRBV12-3/TRBV12-4
j_call: TRBJ1-1
clone_size: many
cdr3_nt: TGTGCCAGCAGTTTGGGGGGGCTGGGTGGCACTGAAGCTTTCTTT
cdr3_aa: CASSLGGLGGTEAFF

d_call: NA
v_call: TRBV30
j_call: TRBJ1-5
clone_size: few
cdr3_nt: TGTGCCTGGACCTCAGGCGGAGATCAGCCCCAGCATTTT
cdr3_aa: CAWTSGGDQPQHF

d_call: NA
v_call: TRBV11-3
j_call: TRBJ2-7
clone_size: many
cdr3_nt: TGTGCCAGCAGCTTCGGACGGGAAGGCGTCCACGAGCAGTACTTC
cdr3_aa: CASSFGREGVHEQYF

d_call: TRBD1
v_call: TRBV2
j_call: TRBJ2-1
clone_size: many
cdr3_nt: TGTGCCAGCGGGGGACAGGAGCAGTTCTTC
cdr3_aa: CASGGQEQFF

d_call: NA
v_call: TRBV6-5
j_call: TRBJ2-5
clone_size: many
cdr3_nt: TGTGCCAGCAGTTACACCTCTTACGGGGGGACCCAGTACTTC
cdr3_aa: CASSYTSYGGTQYF

d_call: NA
v_call: TRBV9
j_call: TRBJ1-1
clone_size: many
cdr3_nt: TGTGCCAGCAGCGCCTCTTCTAAGACTGAAGCTTTCTTT
cdr3_aa: CASSASSKTEAFF

d_call: NA
v_call: TRBV20-1
j_call: TRBJ1-1
clone_size: NA
cdr3_nt: TGCAGTGCTAGGGTTGTCAGTCATTTCGATACTGAAGCTTTCTTT
cdr3_aa: CSARVVSHFDTEAFF

d_call: TRBD2
v_call: TRBV2
j_call: TRBJ2-3
clone_size: NA
cdr3_nt: TGTGCCAGCAAACCCACTAGCGGGAGTAAAACAGATACGCAGTATTTT
cdr3_aa: CASKPTSGSKTDTQYF

d_call: TRBD1
v_call: TRBV12-3/TRBV12-4
j_call: TRBJ1-1
clone_size: NA
cdr3_nt: TGTGCCAGCAGTCAGACAGGGTATGGTACTGAAGCTTTCTTT
cdr3_aa: CASSQTGYGTEAFF

d_call: TRBD1
v_call: TRBV12-3/TRBV12-4
j_call: TRBJ1-1
clone_size: many
cdr3_nt: TGTGCCAGCACCACACAGGGGTTTGAAGCTTTCTTT
cdr3_aa: CASTTQGFEAFF

d_call: NA
v_call: TRBV7-9
j_call: TRBJ2-7
clone_size: many
cdr3_nt: TGTGCCAGCAGCTCAGATTGGGTATCCTACGAGCAGTACTTC
cdr3_aa: CASSSDWVSYEQYF

d_call: NA
v_call: TRBV9
j_call: TRBJ2-2
clone_size: NA
cdr3_nt: TGTGCCAGCAGCTCTTCAAGCATCCAGGTTCCCGGGGAGCTGTTTTTT
cdr3_aa: CASSSSSIQVPGELFF

d_call: NA
v_call: TRBV28
j_call: TRBJ1-1
clone_size: many
cdr3_nt: TGTGCCAGCAGTTTCGGGGGCACTATGAACACTGAAGCTTTCTTT
cdr3_aa: CASSFGGTMNTEAFF

d_call: NA
v_call: TRBV6-1
j_call: TRBJ2-7
clone_size: few
cdr3_nt: TGTGCCAGCAGCCTAAACCCGGGCAGGGCATCCGAGCAGTACTTC
cdr3_aa: CASSLNPGRASEQYF

d_call: NA
v_call: TRBV18
j_call: TRBJ1-6
clone_size: few
cdr3_nt: TGTGCCAGCTCAATTGGGACGGGAGCCTCAAATTCACCCCTCCACTTT
cdr3_aa: CASSIGTGASNSPLHF

d_call: NA
v_call: TRBV5-1
j_call: TRBJ1-1
clone_size: NA
cdr3_nt: TGCGCCAGCAGCCCTTATGGGAAGACTGAAGCTTTCTTT
cdr3_aa: CASSPYGKTEAFF

d_call: TRBD2
v_call: TRBV5-1
j_call: TRBJ2-1
clone_size: few
cdr3_nt: TGCGCCAGCAGCGGCGGACTAGCGGGAGGTTCCTCCTACAATGAGCAGTTCTTC
cdr3_aa: CASSGGLAGGSSYNEQFF

d_call: NA
v_call: TRBV29-1
j_call: TRBJ1-2
clone_size: many
cdr3_nt: TGCAGCGTCTTGGACATTACTAACTATGGCTACACCTTC
cdr3_aa: CSVLDITNYGYTF

d_call: TRBD2
v_call: TRBV11-3
j_call: TRBJ2-2
clone_size: few
cdr3_nt: TGTGCCAGCAGAGGACTAGCGGGAGTTGGGGCCGGGGAGCTGTTTTTT
cdr3_aa: CASRGLAGVGAGELFF

d_call: NA
v_call: TRBV19
j_call: TRBJ2-2
clone_size: NA
cdr3_nt: TGTGCCAGTAGTACAAGACAGGTTCGGACCGGGGAGCTGTTTTTT
cdr3_aa: CASSTRQVRTGELFF

d_call: TRBD1
v_call: TRBV27
j_call: TRBJ1-2
clone_size: NA
cdr3_nt: TGTGCCAGCAGTAACTCCGGGACAGGGTTCGATGGCTACACCTTC
cdr3_aa: CASSNSGTGFDGYTF

d_call: NA
v_call: TRBV7-3
j_call: TRBJ1-1
clone_size: NA
cdr3_nt: TGTGCCAGCAGCTTAGGGCCTATGAAGGCAGGGGTGACTGAAGCTTTCTTT
cdr3_aa: CASSLGPMKAGVTEAFF

d_call: TRBD1
v_call: TRBV12-3/TRBV12-4
j_call: TRBJ2-1
clone_size: many
cdr3_nt: TGTGCCAGCAGCTTGGACAGGGTCAATGAGCAGTTCTTC
cdr3_aa: CASSLDRVNEQFF

d_call: TRBD2
v_call: TRBV5-6
j_call: TRBJ2-5
clone_size: NA
cdr3_nt: TGTGCCAGCACCTGGTGGGGGGGTCGAGAGACCCAGTACTTC
cdr3_aa: CASTWWGGRETQYF

d_call: NA
v_call: TRBV5-6
j_call: TRBJ1-5
clone_size: few
cdr3_nt: TGTGCCAGCAGGAGGGGCCGGAGCAATCAGCCCCAGCATTTT
cdr3_aa: CASRRGRSNQPQHF

d_call: TRBD2
v_call: TRBV20-1
j_call: TRBJ2-1
clone_size: NA
cdr3_nt: TGCAGTGCTAGAGCGGGAGGGCCTCGGGAGCAGTTCTTC
cdr3_aa: CSARAGGPREQFF

d_call: NA
v_call: TRBV11-3
j_call: TRBJ2-4
clone_size: many
cdr3_nt: TGTGCCAGCAGCTTAGTAGGAAGCTGGAGAAACATTCAGTACTTC
cdr3_aa: CASSLVGSWRNIQYF

d_call: NA
v_call: TRBV7-9
j_call: TRBJ2-7
clone_size: many
cdr3_nt: TGTGCCAGCAGCCCGACTCAATCCTACGAGCAGTACTTC
cdr3_aa: CASSPTQSYEQYF

d_call: NA
v_call: TRBV11-2
j_call: TRBJ2-5
clone_size: many
cdr3_nt: TGTGCCAGTACTAGCTCGGGCTTCCAGCAAGAGACCCAGTACTTC
cdr3_aa: CASTSSGFQQETQYF

d_call: TRBD1
v_call: TRBV29-1
j_call: TRBJ1-1
clone_size: few
cdr3_nt: TGCAGCGTTTACTTAGGGACAGACATGAACACTGAAGCTTTCTTT
cdr3_aa: CSVYLGTDMNTEAFF

d_call: TRBD2
v_call: TRBV29-1
j_call: TRBJ2-3
clone_size: many
cdr3_nt: TGCAGCGCCCGAGCGGGAGCGGCAGATACGCAGTATTTT
cdr3_aa: CSARAGAADTQYF

d_call: TRBD1
v_call: TRBV7-2
j_call: TRBJ1-2
clone_size: NA
cdr3_nt: TGTGCCAGCAGCTTAATCGCAGGGGGGACTTATGGCTACACCTTC
cdr3_aa: CASSLIAGGTYGYTF

d_call: TRBD2
v_call: TRBV20-1
j_call: TRBJ2-3
clone_size: many
cdr3_nt: TGCAGTGGTGGACTAGCGGGAGGGCCAGGAGATACGCAGTATTTT
cdr3_aa: CSGGLAGGPGDTQYF

d_call: NA
v_call: TRBV20-1
j_call: TRBJ1-6
clone_size: few
cdr3_nt: TGCAGTGCTAGCCAGGGTCAGGATTCACCCCTCCACTTT
cdr3_aa: CSASQGQDSPLHF